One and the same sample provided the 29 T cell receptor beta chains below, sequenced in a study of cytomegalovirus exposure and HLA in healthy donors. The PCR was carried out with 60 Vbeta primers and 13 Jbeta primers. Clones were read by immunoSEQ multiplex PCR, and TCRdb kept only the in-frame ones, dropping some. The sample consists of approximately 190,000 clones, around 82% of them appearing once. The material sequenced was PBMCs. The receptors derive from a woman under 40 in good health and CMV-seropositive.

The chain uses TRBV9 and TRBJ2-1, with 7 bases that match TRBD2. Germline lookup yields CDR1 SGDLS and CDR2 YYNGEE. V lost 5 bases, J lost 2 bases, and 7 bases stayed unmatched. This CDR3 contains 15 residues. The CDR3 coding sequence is TGTGCCAGCAGTCCAACTAGCGTCGCCTACAATGAGCAGTTCTTC. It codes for CASSPTSVAYNEQFF.

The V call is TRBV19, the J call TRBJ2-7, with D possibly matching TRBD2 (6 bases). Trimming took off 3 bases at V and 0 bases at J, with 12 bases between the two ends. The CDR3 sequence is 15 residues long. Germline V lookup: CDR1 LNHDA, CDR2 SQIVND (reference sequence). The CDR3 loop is CASSILAGSSYEQYF. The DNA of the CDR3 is TGTGCCAGTAGTATTCTAGCCGGGAGCTCCTACGAGCAGTACTTC.

CDR3 sequence: CASSPQREVSDTQYF. For the CDR3, the DNA is TGTGCCAGCAGCCCCCAGCGGGAGGTTTCCGATACGCAGTATTTT. The chain carries TRBV7-9 and TRBJ2-3; 9 bases map to TRBD2. V lost 5 bases, J lost 6 bases, and 9 bases stayed unmatched. Germline V gene lookup returns CDR1 SEHNR and CDR2 FQNEAQ (reference sequence). The CDR3 is 15 residues long.

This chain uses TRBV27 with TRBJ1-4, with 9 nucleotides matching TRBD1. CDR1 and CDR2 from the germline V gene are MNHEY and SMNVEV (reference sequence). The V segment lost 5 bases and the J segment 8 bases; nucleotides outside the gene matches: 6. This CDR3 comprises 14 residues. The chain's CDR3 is CASSPHRGQEKLFF. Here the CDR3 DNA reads TGTGCCAGCAGTCCCCACAGGGGGCAGGAAAAACTGTTTTTT.

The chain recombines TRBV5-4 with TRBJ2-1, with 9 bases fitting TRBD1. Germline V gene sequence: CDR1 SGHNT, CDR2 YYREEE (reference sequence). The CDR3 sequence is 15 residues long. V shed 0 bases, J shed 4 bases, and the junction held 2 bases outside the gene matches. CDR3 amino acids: CASSLATGGYNEQFF. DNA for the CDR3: TGTGCCAGCAGCTTGGCGACAGGGGGGTACAATGAGCAGTTCTTC. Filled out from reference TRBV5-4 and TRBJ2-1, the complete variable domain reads ETGVTQSPTHLIKTRGQQVTLRCSSQSGHNTVSWYQQALGQGPQFIFQYYREEENGRGNFPPRFSGLQFPNYSSELNVNALELDDSALYLCASSLATGGYNEQFFGPGTRLTVL.

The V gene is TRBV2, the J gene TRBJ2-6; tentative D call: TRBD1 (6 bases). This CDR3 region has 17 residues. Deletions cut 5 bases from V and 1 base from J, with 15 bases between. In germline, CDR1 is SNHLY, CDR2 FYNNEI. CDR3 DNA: TGTGCCAGCAGTCAGACAGGACCCCGATCTGGGGCCAACGTCCTGACTTTC. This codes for CASSQTGPRSGANVLTF.

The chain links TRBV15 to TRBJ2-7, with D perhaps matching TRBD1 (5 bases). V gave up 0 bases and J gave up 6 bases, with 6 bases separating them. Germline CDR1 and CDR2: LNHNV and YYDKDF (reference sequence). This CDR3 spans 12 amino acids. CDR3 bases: TGTGCCACCAGCAGAGATAGGGGCGAGCAGTACTTC. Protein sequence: CATSRDRGEQYF.

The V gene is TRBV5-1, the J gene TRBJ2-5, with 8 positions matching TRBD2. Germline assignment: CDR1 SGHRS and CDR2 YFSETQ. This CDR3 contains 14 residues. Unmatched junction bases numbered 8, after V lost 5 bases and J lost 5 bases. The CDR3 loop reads CASSLSGSGETQYF. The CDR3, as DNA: TGCGCCAGCAGTCTCAGCGGGAGCGGGGAGACCCAGTACTTC.

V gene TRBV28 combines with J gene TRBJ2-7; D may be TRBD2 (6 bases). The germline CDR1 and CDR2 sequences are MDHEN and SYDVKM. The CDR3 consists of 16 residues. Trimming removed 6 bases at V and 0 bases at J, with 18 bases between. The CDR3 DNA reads TGTGCCAGCAGCCTAACGCGGGACGGACGCTCCTACGAGCAGTACTTC. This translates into CASSLTRDGRSYEQYF.

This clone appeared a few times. The CDR3 here is CASARLFRGQGGKTEAFF. Written as DNA, the CDR3 is TGTGCCAGCGCCCGCCTCTTCCGGGGACAGGGAGGTAAGACTGAAGCTTTCTTT. V usage is TRBV27 and J usage is TRBJ1-1; 9 bases line up with TRBD1. This CDR3 is 18 amino acids long. Germline V gene data show CDR1 as MNHEY and CDR2 as SMNVEV (reference sequence). Trimming took 8 bases from V and 5 from J; bases not matched to a gene: 21.

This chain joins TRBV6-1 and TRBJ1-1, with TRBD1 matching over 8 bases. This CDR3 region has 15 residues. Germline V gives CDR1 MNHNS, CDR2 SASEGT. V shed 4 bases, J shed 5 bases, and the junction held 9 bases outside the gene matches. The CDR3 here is CASSGVGQGRTEAFF. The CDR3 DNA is TGTGCCAGCAGTGGGGTAGGACAGGGCCGTACTGAAGCTTTCTTT.

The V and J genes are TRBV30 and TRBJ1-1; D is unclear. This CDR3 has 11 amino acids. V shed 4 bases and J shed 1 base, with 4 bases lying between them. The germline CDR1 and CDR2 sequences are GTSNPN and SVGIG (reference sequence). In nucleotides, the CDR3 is TGTGCCTGGATAGAGAACACTGAAGCTTTCTTT. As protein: CAWIENTEAFF.

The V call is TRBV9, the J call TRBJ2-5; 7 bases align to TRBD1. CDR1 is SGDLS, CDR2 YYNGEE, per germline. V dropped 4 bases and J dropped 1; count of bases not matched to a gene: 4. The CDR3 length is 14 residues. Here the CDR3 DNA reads TGTGCCAGCAGCCCAACAGGGGCCCAAGAGACCCAGTACTTC. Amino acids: CASSPTGAQETQYF.

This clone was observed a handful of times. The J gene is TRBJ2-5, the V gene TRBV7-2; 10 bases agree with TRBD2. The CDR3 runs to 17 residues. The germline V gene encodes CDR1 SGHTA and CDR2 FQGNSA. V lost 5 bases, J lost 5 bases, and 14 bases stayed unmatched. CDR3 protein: CASSGQAQAGGRETQYF. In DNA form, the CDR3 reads TGTGCCAGCAGCGGCCAAGCCCAAGCGGGGGGGCGGGAGACCCAGTACTTC.

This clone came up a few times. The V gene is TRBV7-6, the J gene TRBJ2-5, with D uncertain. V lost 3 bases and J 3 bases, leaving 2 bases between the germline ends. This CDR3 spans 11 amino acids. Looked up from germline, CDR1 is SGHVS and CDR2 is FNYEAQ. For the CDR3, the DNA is TGTGCCAGCAGCTTTAAAGAGACCCAGTACTTC. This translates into CASSFKETQYF.

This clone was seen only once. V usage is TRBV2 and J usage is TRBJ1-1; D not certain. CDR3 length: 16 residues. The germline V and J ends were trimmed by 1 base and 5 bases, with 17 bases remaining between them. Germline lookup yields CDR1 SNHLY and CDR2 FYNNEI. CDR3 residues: CASSEDVLEGRTEAFF. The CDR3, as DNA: TGTGCCAGCAGTGAAGATGTGCTGGAGGGCCGGACTGAAGCTTTCTTT.

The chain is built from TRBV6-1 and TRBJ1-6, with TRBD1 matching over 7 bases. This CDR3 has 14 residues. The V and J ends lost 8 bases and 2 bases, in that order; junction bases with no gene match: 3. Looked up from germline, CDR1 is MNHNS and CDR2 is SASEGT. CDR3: CASGQEPYNSPLHF. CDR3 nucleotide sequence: TGTGCCAGCGGACAGGAACCCTATAATTCACCCCTCCACTTT.

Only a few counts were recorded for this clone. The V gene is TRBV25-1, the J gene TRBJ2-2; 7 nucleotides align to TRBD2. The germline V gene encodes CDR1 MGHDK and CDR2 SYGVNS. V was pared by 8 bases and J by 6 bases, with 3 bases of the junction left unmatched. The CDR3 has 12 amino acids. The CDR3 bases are TGTGCCAGCGGAGGGAGGGCCGGGGAGCTGTTTTTT. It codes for CASGGRAGELFF.

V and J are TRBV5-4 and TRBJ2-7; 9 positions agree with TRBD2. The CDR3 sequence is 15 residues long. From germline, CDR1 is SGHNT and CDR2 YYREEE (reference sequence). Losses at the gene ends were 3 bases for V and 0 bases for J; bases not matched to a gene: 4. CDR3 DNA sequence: TGTGCCAGCAGCTCTGGACTAGCGAGCTCCTACGAGCAGTACTTC. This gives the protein CASSSGLASSYEQYF.

The CDR3 DNA reads TGTGCCAGTAGTATACGTGACGGGGGGACAGATACGCAGTATTTT. Translating it yields CASSIRDGGTDTQYF. The chain is built from TRBV19 and TRBJ2-3; 7 nucleotides agree with TRBD2. The CDR3 has 15 residues. V shed 2 bases, J shed 3 bases, and the junction held 5 bases outside the gene matches. From germline, CDR1 is LNHDA and CDR2 SQIVND (reference sequence).

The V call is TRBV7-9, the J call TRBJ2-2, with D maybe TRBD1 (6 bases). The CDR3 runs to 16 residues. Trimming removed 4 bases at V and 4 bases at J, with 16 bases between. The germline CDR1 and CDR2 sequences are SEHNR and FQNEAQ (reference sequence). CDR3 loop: CASSYRQGYGTGELFF. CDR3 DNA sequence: TGTGCCAGCAGCTACCGTCAGGGGTATGGCACCGGGGAGCTGTTTTTT.

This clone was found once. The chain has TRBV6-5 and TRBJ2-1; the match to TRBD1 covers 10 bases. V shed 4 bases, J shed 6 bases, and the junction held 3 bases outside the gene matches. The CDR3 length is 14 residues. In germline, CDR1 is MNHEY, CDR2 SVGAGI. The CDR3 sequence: CASSSWDRGNEQFF. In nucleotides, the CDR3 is TGTGCCAGCAGTTCCTGGGACAGGGGCAATGAGCAGTTCTTC.

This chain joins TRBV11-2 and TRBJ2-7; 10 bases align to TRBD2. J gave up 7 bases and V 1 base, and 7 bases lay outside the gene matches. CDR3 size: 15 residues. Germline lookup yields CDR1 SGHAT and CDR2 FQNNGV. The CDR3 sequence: CASSLGSGGAREQYF. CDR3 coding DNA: TGTGCCAGCAGCTTAGGAAGCGGGGGGGCGCGAGAGCAGTACTTC.

Written as DNA, the CDR3 is TGCGCCAGCAGCTCCCGACAGGGGTTGATCACCGGGGAGCTGTTTTTT. Its translation: CASSSRQGLITGELFF. The V and J genes are TRBV5-1 and TRBJ2-2, with TRBD1 matching over 8 bases. The CDR3 loop spans 16 amino acids. Germline CDR1 and CDR2: SGHRS and YFSETQ. The V and J ends lost 3 bases and 4 bases, in that order; junction bases with no gene match: 8.

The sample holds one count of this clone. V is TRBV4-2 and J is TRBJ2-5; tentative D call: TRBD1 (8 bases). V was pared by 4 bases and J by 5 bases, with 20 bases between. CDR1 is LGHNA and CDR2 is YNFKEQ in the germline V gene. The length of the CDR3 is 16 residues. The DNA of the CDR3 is TGTGCCAGCAGCCCCCTTACCAGGGGGCGGGGGGAGACCCAGTACTTC. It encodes CASSPLTRGRGETQYF.

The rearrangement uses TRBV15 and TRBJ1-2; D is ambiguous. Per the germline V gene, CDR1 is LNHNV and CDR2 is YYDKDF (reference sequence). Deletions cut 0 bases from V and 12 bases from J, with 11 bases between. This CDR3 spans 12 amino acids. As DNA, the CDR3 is TGTGCCACCAGCAGAGATCAACTGAGCAACACCTTC. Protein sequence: CATSRDQLSNTF.

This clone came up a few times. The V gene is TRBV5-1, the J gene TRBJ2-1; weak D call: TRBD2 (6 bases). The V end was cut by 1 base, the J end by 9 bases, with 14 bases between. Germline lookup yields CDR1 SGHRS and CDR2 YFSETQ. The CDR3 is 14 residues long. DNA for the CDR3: TGCGCCAGCAGCTTGCGTGGCCAGGAGGGTGAGCAGTTCTTC. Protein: CASSLRGQEGEQFF.

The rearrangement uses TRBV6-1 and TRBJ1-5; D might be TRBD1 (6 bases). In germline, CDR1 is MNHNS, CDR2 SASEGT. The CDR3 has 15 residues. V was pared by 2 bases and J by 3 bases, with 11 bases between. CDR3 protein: CASSEMTGTNQPQHF. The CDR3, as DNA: TGTGCCAGCAGTGAAATGACAGGCACCAATCAGCCCCAGCATTTT.

In DNA, the CDR3 is TGTGCCATCAGTGACCTATCTAGCGGGAGGGCCGATACGCAGTATTTT. Protein sequence: CAISDLSSGRADTQYF. This rearrangement joins TRBV10-3 to TRBJ2-3; 12 nucleotides line up with TRBD2. Germline V CDR1 and CDR2: ENHRY, SYGVKD. With 3 bases clipped from V and 6 bases from J, the junction kept 7 bases outside the gene matches. The CDR3 has 16 amino acids.